These 7 T cell receptor beta chains came from one sample sequenced in a study of cytotoxic CD8 clonotypes in ibrutinib-treated CLL. Profiling relied on immunoSEQ multiplex PCR, and the TCRdb table lists in-frame clones only, not all of them. The sample lists more than 150,000 clones; 72% were seen once. The sample here was PBMCs, taken after 24 months of ibrutinib treatment. The receptors come from a human donor with chronic lymphocytic leukemia.

Here the CDR3 DNA reads TGTGCCAGCAGTGAATATTCAGGGAGAGGTAGCTATGGCTACACCTTC. This translates into CASSEYSGRGSYGYTF. This chain connects TRBV25-1 to TRBJ1-2; possibly TRBD1 for D (5 bases). V lost 0 bases and J 4 bases, leaving 15 bases between the germline ends. Per germline, CDR1 MGHDK and CDR2 SYGVNS. The CDR3 spans 16 residues.

This rearrangement joins TRBV6-5 to TRBJ1-3; the D is unclear. The CDR3 is 14 residues long. The germline V and J ends were trimmed by 6 bases and 3 bases, with 12 bases remaining between them. Germline V CDR1 and CDR2: MNHEY, SVGAGI. The CDR3, as DNA: TGTGCCAGCAGGGAAGACACCTTTGGAAACACCATATATTTT. It encodes CASREDTFGNTIYF.

The chain has TRBV5-1 and TRBJ2-7; 7 positions agree with TRBD2. Germline loops: CDR1 SGHRS, CDR2 YFSETQ. J gave up 4 bases and V 5 bases, and 18 bases lay outside the gene matches. The CDR3 is made up of 17 amino acids. CDR3 in DNA: TGCGCCAGCAGAAACCCCAAGGCAGGGAGGGAAGTTTACGAGCAGTACTTC. Encoded protein: CASRNPKAGREVYEQYF.

The V call is TRBV7-2, the J call TRBJ2-7; 7 nucleotides match TRBD2. V lost 1 base and J lost 3; bases outside the gene matches: 6. Germline V lookup: CDR1 SGHTA, CDR2 FQGNSA. The length of the CDR3 is 15 residues. The DNA for the CDR3 is TGTGCCAGCAGCTTAGGTCTAGCGGCAAACTACGAGCAGTACTTC. Amino acids: CASSLGLAANYEQYF. The full variable domain, in which reference TRBV7-2 and TRBJ2-7 provide the parts outside the CDR3, is GAGVSQSPSNKVTEKGKDVELRCDPISGHTALYWYRQSLGQGLEFLIYFQGNSAPDKSGLPSDRFSAERTGGSVSTLTIQRTQQEDSAVYLCASSLGLAANYEQYFGPGTRLTVT.

This chain connects TRBV2 to TRBJ2-1, with D perhaps TRBD2 (6 bases). CDR3 length equals 14 residues. Trimming took 6 bases from V and 10 from J, leaving 19 bases between them. Germline CDR1 is SNHLY and CDR2 is FYNNEI. CDR3: CASRIAALSDEQFF. DNA for the CDR3: TGTGCCAGCAGGATAGCGGCTCTAAGCGACGAGCAGTTCTTC.

This clone was seen a few times. CDR3 amino acids: CASSQGYSYEQYF. The CDR3, as DNA: TGTGCCAGCAGCCAAGGATACTCCTACGAGCAGTACTTC. The V call is TRBV5-4, the J call TRBJ2-7; D call uncertain. The germline gives CDR1 SGHNT, CDR2 YYREEE (reference sequence). The CDR3 covers 13 residues. Trimming cost V 4 bases and J 0 bases, with 8 bases left between them. Variable domain in full (rest from reference TRBV5-4 and TRBJ2-7): ETGVTQSPTHLIKTRGQQVTLRCSSQSGHNTVSWYQQALGQGPQFIFQYYREEENGRGNFPPRFSGLQFPNYSSELNVNALELDDSALYLCASSQGYSYEQYFGPGTRLTVT.

The V call is TRBV4-3, the J call TRBJ2-4; 8 bases align to TRBD1. V shed 0 bases, J shed 14 bases, and the junction held 12 bases outside the gene matches. Germline lookup yields CDR1 LGHNA and CDR2 YSLEER. The CDR3 has 15 amino acids. The CDR3 DNA follows: TGCGCCAGCAGCCAAGAACCTGGACAGGGCCGAATTAAGTACTTC. Encoded protein: CASSQEPGQGRIKYF.